The 22 T cell receptor beta chains below come from one sample, sequenced in a study of patients and donors after allogeneic stem cell transplantation. TCRdb used MiXCR to reprocess the RT-PCR reads, holding one entry per CDR3 protein. Among some 960,000 distinct CDR3 sequences listed, 15% to 20% were seen once. The sample comprised blood, either unsorted or a sorted T cell fraction (not recorded which). Source of these receptors: a human donor who was either an allogeneic HSCT recipient or a stem cell or donor lymphocyte infusion donor (not recorded which). It is not recorded whose cells these are; they may come from a transplant donor.

The CDR3 loop is CASSRGGGRQETQYF. The CDR3 DNA sequence: TGTGCCAGCAGCAGAGGGGGAGGGCGACAAGAGACCCAGTACTTC. The chain joins TRBV7-9 to TRBJ2-5; D might be TRBD2 (7 bases). The V gene lost 5 bases and the J gene lost 2 bases, with 15 bases spanning the gap. The CDR3 consists of 15 residues. CDR1 SEHNR and CDR2 FQNEAQ come from the germline V gene (reference sequence).

This clonotype was detected only once. The J gene is TRBJ2-1, the V gene TRBV18; D uncertain. This CDR3 contains 15 residues. Germline V gives CDR1 KGHSH, CDR2 LQKENI. Trimming cost V 5 bases and J 1 base, with 12 bases left between them. The CDR3 sequence: CASSDSIASYNEQFF. The CDR3 DNA sequence: TGTGCCAGCTCAGATTCTATCGCTTCCTACAATGAGCAGTTCTTC.

This chain connects TRBV18 to TRBJ2-3, with a possible D match to TRBD1 (6 bases). Germline V gives CDR1 KGHSH, CDR2 LQKENI. Between the trimmed V and J ends, which lost 4 bases and 2 bases, there was a span of 13 bases. The CDR3 is 15 residues long. The chain's CDR3 is CASSRDNLSTDTQYF. The CDR3 bases are TGTGCCAGCTCACGGGACAACCTCTCCACAGATACGCAGTATTTT.

This clonotype was seen only a few times. The chain has TRBV6-7 and TRBJ1-1, with 7 bases aligning to TRBD1. TRBV6-7 is an ORF for which the function is uncertain. The CDR3 sequence is 16 residues long. V lost 2 bases and J lost 8; bases outside the gene matches: 14. The CDR3 DNA is TGTGCCAGCAGTTACCCACGACGGACAGGTGGCTACGAAGCTTTCTTT. It yields the protein CASSYPRRTGGYEAFF.

This clonotype was seen more than once but under ten times. The chain uses TRBV20-1 and TRBJ1-1; no reliable D call. CDR1 DFQATT and CDR2 SNEGSKA come from the germline V gene (reference sequence). The CDR3 is 14 amino acids. V was cut by 0 bases and J by 3 bases, with 11 bases left in between. DNA for the CDR3: TGCAGTGCTAGAGATCTGGTAGTGTACACTGAAGCTTTCTTT. It encodes CSARDLVVYTEAFF.

V gene TRBV6-2 or TRBV6-3 combines with J gene TRBJ2-1, with D maybe TRBD1 (6 bases). Germline values: CDR1 MNHEY, CDR2 SVGEGT. CDR3 length: 19 amino acids. V lost 2 bases to trimming and J lost 1 base, with 21 bases between them. The CDR3 sequence: CASSYGGSPLGISYNEQFF. The CDR3 coding sequence is TGTGCCAGCAGTTACGGGGGCAGTCCATTGGGAATATCCTACAATGAGCAGTTCTTC.

CDR3 sequence (DNA): TGTGCCAGCAGTTGGAGGGCGTCCTACAATGAGCAGTTCTTC. Translation: CASSWRASYNEQFF. This chain joins TRBV6-5 and TRBJ2-1; weak D call: TRBD2 (6 bases). Germline V gene data show CDR1 as MNHEY and CDR2 as SVGAGI. The CDR3 has 14 amino acids. V was cut by 4 bases and J by 1 base, with 8 bases left in between.

This clonotype was counted a few times. This sequence joins TRBV2 and TRBJ2-1; 10 positions agree with TRBD2. Germline CDR1 is SNHLY and CDR2 is FYNNEI. V dropped 10 bases and J dropped 4; count of bases not matched to a gene: 7. The CDR3 totals 14 residues. The CDR3 DNA reads TGTGCCACCTTAGCGGGAGGCCCATACAATGAGCAGTTCTTC. Protein: CATLAGGPYNEQFF.

This clonotype has a handful of counts. CDR3 sequence: CASSQPRTANYGYTF. Here the CDR3 DNA reads TGTGCCAGCAGCCAGCCCCGGACAGCTAACTATGGCTACACCTTC. The chain employs TRBV6-1 and TRBJ1-2; maybe TRBD1 (6 bases). Germline V CDR1 and CDR2: MNHNS, SASEGT. V was shortened by 6 bases and J by 0 bases, with 14 bases between the two germline ends. This CDR3 is built from 15 residues.

This chain links TRBV7-3 with TRBJ2-3; 12 bases fit TRBD2. Germline CDR1 is SGHTA and CDR2 is FQGTGA. The CDR3 contains 15 residues. V lost 6 bases and J lost 6; bases outside the gene matches: 7. The chain's CDR3 is CASRWTSGAPDTQYF. CDR3 bases: TGTGCCAGCAGGTGGACTAGCGGGGCGCCGGATACGCAGTATTTT.

This clonotype was detected many times. V gene TRBV6-1 combines with J gene TRBJ2-7, with D possibly called TRBD1 or TRBD2 (5 bases each). Germline V lookup: CDR1 MNHNS, CDR2 SASEGT. The CDR3 contains 14 residues. Trimming removed 8 bases at V and 2 bases at J, with 16 bases between. The CDR3 spells CASGRDGFTYEQYF. Here the CDR3 DNA reads TGTGCCAGCGGCCGGGACGGATTTACCTACGAGCAGTACTTC.

This clonotype was seen more than once but under ten times. As DNA, the CDR3 is TGTGCCAGCAGTTACTCCGGACGGAGATCCCAAGAGACCCAGTACTTC. Translating it yields CASSYSGRRSQETQYF. The chain has TRBV6-2 or TRBV6-3 and TRBJ2-5; D is ambiguous. Per germline, CDR1 MNHEY and CDR2 SVGEGT. V was pared by 0 bases and J by 1 base, with 12 bases between. This CDR3 has 16 amino acids.

A few counts support this clonotype. This chain links TRBV6-5 with TRBJ2-3, with D unresolved. V lost 10 bases, J lost 5 bases, and 10 bases lay in between. Germline V CDR1 and CDR2: MNHEY, SVGAGI. The CDR3 consists of 11 residues. The CDR3, as DNA: TGTGCCACCCTTAAATTAGATACGCAGTATTTT. It yields the protein CATLKLDTQYF.

The J gene is TRBJ2-1, the V gene TRBV12-3 or TRBV12-4; the D is unclear. The CDR3 is 11 residues long. The V gene lost 3 bases and the J gene lost 8 bases, with 5 bases spanning the gap. The CDR3 spells CASSFKDEQFF. In nucleotides, the CDR3 is TGTGCCAGCAGTTTTAAGGATGAGCAGTTCTTC.

The V call is TRBV20-1, the J call TRBJ2-1, with TRBD2 matching 10 bases. CDR3 length: 17 amino acids. The germline V gene encodes CDR1 DFQATT and CDR2 SNEGSKA (reference sequence). V was pared by 6 bases and J by 7 bases, with 18 bases of the junction left unmatched. This CDR3 is CSAVEKGSGRLGNEQFF. CDR3 nucleotides: TGCAGTGCCGTAGAGAAAGGTAGCGGGAGGTTGGGAAATGAGCAGTTCTTC.

The chain is built from TRBV11-2 and TRBJ1-1; 8 bases map to TRBD1. The trim removed 5 bases at V and 3 bases at J, leaving 11 bases unmatched. The germline CDR1 and CDR2 sequences are SGHAT and FQNNGV. The CDR3 loop spans 16 amino acids. CDR3 sequence reads: CASSPRGQGGHTEAFF. The DNA of the CDR3 is TGTGCCAGCAGCCCAAGAGGACAGGGAGGACACACTGAAGCTTTCTTT.

This clonotype was observed a handful of times. The chain joins TRBV7-9 to TRBJ2-1; D tentatively reads TRBD1 or TRBD2 (5 bases each). Deletions cut 1 base from V and 7 bases from J, with 14 bases between. Germline-derived CDR1 and CDR2 are SEHNR and FQNEAQ (reference sequence). The CDR3 extends over 15 amino acids. DNA for the CDR3: TGTGCCAGCAGCTTAGACGGGGCAGGGTGGAATGAGCAGTTCTTC. The encoded protein is CASSLDGAGWNEQFF.

The rearrangement uses TRBV3-1 and TRBJ2-2, with 8 positions matching TRBD1. Germline V gene sequence: CDR1 LGHDT, CDR2 YNNKEL (reference sequence). V lost 4 bases to trimming and J lost 6 bases; unmatched junction nucleotides: 7. The CDR3 spans 15 residues. The CDR3 is CASSRGQGVPGELFF. CDR3 bases: TGTGCCAGCAGCCGTGGACAGGGTGTTCCCGGGGAGCTGTTTTTT.

The sample holds a few counts of this clonotype. The chain uses TRBV18 and TRBJ2-1; D unresolved. The CDR3 sequence is 15 residues long. Germline values: CDR1 KGHSH, CDR2 LQKENI. V was pared by 3 bases and J by 2 bases, with 11 bases between. This CDR3 reads CASSPSDAAYNEQFF. As DNA, the CDR3 is TGTGCCAGCTCACCGTCGGATGCGGCCTACAATGAGCAGTTCTTC.

The chain is built from TRBV3-1 and TRBJ2-7; 7 positions agree with TRBD1. J was trimmed by 6 bases and V by 10 bases; bases with no gene match: 15. Germline CDR1 LGHDT, CDR2 YNNKEL (reference sequence). CDR3 length equals 14 residues. The CDR3 protein is CATTANRGHSEQYF. Written as DNA, the CDR3 is TGTGCCACGACCGCGAACAGGGGACATTCCGAGCAGTACTTC.

This sequence joins TRBV18 and TRBJ2-1; no clear D gene. This CDR3 is built from 12 residues. Germline V gene sequence: CDR1 KGHSH, CDR2 LQKENI. The V gene lost 8 bases and the J gene lost 5 bases, with 10 bases spanning the gap. CDR3 in amino acids: CASHQRDNEQFF. The CDR3 coding sequence is TGTGCCAGCCATCAACGGGACAATGAGCAGTTCTTC.

This clonotype was seen repeatedly, ten times or more. V gene TRBV29-1 combines with J gene TRBJ2-5, with 8 bases that match TRBD2. The ends lost 5 bases at V and 1 base at J; junction bases unmatched: 3. The CDR3 spans 13 residues. Germline values: CDR1 SQVTM, CDR2 ANQGSEA. The CDR3 here is CSVPLAGQETQYF. In DNA form, the CDR3 reads TGCAGCGTTCCTCTAGCGGGCCAAGAGACCCAGTACTTC. Full variable domain (missing parts from reference TRBV29-1 and TRBJ2-5): SAVISQKPSRDICQRGTSLTIQCQVDSQVTMMFWYRQQPGQSLTLIATANQGSEATYESGFVIDKFPISRPNLTFSTLTVSNMSPEDSSIYLCSVPLAGQETQYFGPGTRLLVL.